This record covers a single TCR beta chain. The sample belongs to a study of blood T cell repertoires in COVID-19. Study information: Specimens from acute and convalescent COVID-19 originated in the United States, Italy and Spain. T cells, B-cell-depleted T cells, or PBMCs provided the cDNA or gDNA that served as material.

V gave up 2 bases and J gave up 5 bases, with 10 bases separating them. Germline V gene sequence: CDR1 MNHEY, CDR2 SMNVEV (reference sequence). The CDR3 totals 14 residues. Original data processing: Reference gene primers were amplified, and this amplification served to estimate nucleated cell counts. Profiling relied on immunoSEQ multiplex PCR, and the TCRdb table lists in-frame clones only, not all of them. That table gives V, J and clone size, and the DNA gave D and trimming. The table has about 77,000 clones, around three quarters seen once. V and J are TRBV27 and TRBJ2-1, with D unclear. This receptor was taken from a woman in her 70s with acute or convalescent COVID-19. Sequences were obtained from peripheral blood. The CDR3 region has the DNA TGTGCCAGCAGTTTACCCGGGTCCCACAATGAGCAGTTCTTC. This sequence encodes CASSLPGSHNEQFF.